This T cell receptor (beta chain) was retrieved from a study of CD8 T cells in Susac syndrome. Random hexamers served to reverse transcribe roughly 0.5 to 1 ug RNA. The amplification used immunoSEQ multiplex PCR on TCR beta CDR3; it spanned 54 Vbeta and 13 Jbeta. TCRdb called the immunoSEQ multiplex PCR reads again in MiXCR, with one record for every CDR3 protein. The sample records 150,000 or so distinct CDR3 sequences, 90% to 95% being singletons. TEMRA cells were FACS-enriched, and CD8+ and CD4+ T cells were isolated negatively. The CDR3 is 15 residues long. Germline V gives CDR1 KGHSH, CDR2 LQKENI. V lost 2 bases and J lost 6; bases outside the gene matches: 9.

The chain recombines TRBV18 with TRBJ2-7, with TRBD2 matching 8 bases. The clonotype originates from a human donor in good health. Sequencing was carried out using CD4+ T cells from PBMCs. The CDR3 region is CASSPGLATSGEQYF. The CDR3 DNA follows: TGTGCCAGCTCACCAGGTCTGGCTACTAGCGGCGAGCAGTACTTC.